This T cell receptor (beta chain) was retrieved from a study of blood T cell repertoires in COVID-19. Study background: Samples taken during acute and convalescent COVID-19 were collected in the United States, Italy and Spain. T cells, B-cell-depleted T cells, or PBMCs supplied cDNA or gDNA.

This CDR3 region has 15 residues. Assay used: immunoSEQ multiplex PCR; TCRdb lists only in-frame clones, some missing. The table includes around 120,000 clones, under 85% detected once. What was sequenced was peripheral blood. This chain joins TRBV21-1 and TRBJ2-7; the table's D call, TRBD1, has no DNA check behind it. TRBV21-1 is a recognized pseudogene. This TCR derives from a man between 35 and 55 years old with active or convalescent COVID-19. The CDR3 nucleotides read TGTGCCAGCAGCAAAGTAGTCGTGGACAGCTACGAGCAGTACTTC. Residues: CASSKVVVDSYEQYF.